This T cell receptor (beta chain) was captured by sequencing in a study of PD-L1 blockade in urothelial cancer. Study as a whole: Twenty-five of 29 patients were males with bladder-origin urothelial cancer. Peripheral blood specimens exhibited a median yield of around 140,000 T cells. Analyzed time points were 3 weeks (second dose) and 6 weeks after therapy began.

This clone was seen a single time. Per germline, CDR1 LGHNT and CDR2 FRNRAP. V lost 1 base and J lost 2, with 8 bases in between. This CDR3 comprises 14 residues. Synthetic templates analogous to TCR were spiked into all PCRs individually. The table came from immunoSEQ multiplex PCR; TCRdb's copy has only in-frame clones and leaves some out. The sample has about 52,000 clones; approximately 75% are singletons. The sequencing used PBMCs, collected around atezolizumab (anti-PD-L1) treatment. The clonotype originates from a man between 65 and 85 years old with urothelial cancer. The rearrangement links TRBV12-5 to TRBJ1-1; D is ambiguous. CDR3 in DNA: TGTGCTAGTGGTTTGGGGCAGCGAAACACTGAAGCTTTCTTT. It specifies CASGLGQRNTEAFF.